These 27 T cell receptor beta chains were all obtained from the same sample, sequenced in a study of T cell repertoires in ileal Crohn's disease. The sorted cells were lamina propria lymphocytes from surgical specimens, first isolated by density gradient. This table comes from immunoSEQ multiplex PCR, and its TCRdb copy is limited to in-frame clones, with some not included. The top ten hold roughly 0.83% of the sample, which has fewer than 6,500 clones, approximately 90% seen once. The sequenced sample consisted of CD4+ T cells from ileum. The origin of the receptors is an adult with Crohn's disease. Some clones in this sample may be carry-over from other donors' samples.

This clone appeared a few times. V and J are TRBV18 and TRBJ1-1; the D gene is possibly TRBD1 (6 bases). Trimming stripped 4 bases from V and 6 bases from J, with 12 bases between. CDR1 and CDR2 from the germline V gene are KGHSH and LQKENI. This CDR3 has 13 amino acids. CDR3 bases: TGTGCCAGCTCACAATCACAGGGCTCTGAAGCTTTCTTT. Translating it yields CASSQSQGSEAFF.

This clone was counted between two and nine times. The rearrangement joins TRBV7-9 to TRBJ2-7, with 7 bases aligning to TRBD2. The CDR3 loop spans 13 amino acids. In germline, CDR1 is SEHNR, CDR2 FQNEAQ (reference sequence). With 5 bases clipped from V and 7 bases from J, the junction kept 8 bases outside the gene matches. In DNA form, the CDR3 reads TGTGCCAGCAGCCTGGCGGGAGTTCAGGAGCAGTACTTC. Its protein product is CASSLAGVQEQYF.

In nucleotides, the CDR3 is TGTGCCAGCAGCATCGGGGGGGATATGAACACTGAAGCTTTCTTT. Translating it yields CASSIGGDMNTEAFF. The chain employs TRBV21-1 and TRBJ1-1. TRBV21-1 is a pseudogene segment. This CDR3 comprises 15 residues.

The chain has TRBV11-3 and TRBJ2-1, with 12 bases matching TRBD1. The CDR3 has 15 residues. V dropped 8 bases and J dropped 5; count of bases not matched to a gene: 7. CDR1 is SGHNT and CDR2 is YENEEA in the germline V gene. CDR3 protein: CASAGGTGGHNEQFF. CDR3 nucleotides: TGTGCCAGCGCTGGGGGGACAGGGGGCCACAATGAGCAGTTCTTC.

The CDR3 is CASATSIRETQYF. CDR3 in DNA: TGTGCCAGTGCAACTAGCATTCGAGAGACCCAGTACTTC. V and J are TRBV19 and TRBJ2-5, with D perhaps matching TRBD2 (6 bases). The V end lost 8 bases, the J end lost 4 bases, and 14 bases lay between the germline ends. Germline V gene data show CDR1 as LNHDA and CDR2 as SQIVND (reference sequence). This CDR3 spans 13 amino acids. Drawing the rest from reference TRBV19 and TRBJ2-5, the complete variable domain is DGGITQSPKYLFRKEGQNVTLSCEQNLNHDAMYWYRQDPGQGLRLIYYSQIVNDFQKGDIAEGYSVSREKKESFPLTVTSAQKNPTAFYLCASATSIRETQYFGPGTRLLVL.

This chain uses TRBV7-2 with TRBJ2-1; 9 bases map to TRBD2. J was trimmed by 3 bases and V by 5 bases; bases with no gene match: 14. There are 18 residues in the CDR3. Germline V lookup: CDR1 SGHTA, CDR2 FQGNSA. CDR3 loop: CASSLHRIAGVFYNEQFF. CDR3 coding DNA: TGTGCCAGCAGCCTACACCGGATAGCGGGAGTTTTCTACAATGAGCAGTTCTTC.

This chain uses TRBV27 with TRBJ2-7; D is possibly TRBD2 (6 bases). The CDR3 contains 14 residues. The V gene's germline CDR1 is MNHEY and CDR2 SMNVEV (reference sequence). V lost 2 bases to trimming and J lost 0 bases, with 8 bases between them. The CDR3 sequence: CASSLRGISYEQYF. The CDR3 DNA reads TGTGCCAGCAGTTTACGGGGGATCTCCTACGAGCAGTACTTC.

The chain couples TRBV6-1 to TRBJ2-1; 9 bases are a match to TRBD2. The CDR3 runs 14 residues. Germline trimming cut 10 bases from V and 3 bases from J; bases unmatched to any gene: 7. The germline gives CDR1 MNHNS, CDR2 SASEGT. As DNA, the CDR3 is TGTGCCACCCCTAGCGGGATTAACTACAATGAGCAGTTCTTC. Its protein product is CATPSGINYNEQFF.

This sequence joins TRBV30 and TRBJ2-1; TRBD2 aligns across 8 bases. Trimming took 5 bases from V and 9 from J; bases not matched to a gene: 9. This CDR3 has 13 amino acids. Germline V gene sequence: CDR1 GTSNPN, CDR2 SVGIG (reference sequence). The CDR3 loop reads CAWGSGRGGEQFF. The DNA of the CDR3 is TGTGCCTGGGGCAGCGGGAGAGGAGGTGAGCAGTTCTTC.

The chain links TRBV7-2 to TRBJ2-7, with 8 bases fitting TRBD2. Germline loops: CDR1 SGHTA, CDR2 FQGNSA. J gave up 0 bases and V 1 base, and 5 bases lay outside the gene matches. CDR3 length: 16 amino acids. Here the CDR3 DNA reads TGTGCCAGCAGCTTAGGGGGTAGCGGGAACTCCTACGAGCAGTACTTC. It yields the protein CASSLGGSGNSYEQYF.

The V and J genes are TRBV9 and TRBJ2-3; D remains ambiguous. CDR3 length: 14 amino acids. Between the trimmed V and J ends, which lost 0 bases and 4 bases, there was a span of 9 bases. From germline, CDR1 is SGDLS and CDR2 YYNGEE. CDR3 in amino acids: CASSVVAESDTQYF. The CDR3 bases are TGTGCCAGCAGCGTAGTTGCTGAGTCAGATACGCAGTATTTT.

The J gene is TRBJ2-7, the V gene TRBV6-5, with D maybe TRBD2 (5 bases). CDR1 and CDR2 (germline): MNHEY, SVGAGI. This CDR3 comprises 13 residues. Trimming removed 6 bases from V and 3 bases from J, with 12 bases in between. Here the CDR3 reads CASSRPGIYEQYF. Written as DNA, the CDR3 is TGTGCCAGCAGCCGGCCCGGGATCTACGAGCAGTACTTC.

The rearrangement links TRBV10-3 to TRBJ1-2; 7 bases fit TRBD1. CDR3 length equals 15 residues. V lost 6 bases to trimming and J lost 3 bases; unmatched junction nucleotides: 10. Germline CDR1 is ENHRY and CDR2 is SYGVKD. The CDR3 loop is CAISPRGQTYYGYTF. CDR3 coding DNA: TGTGCCATCAGCCCGAGGGGGCAGACCTACTATGGCTACACCTTC.

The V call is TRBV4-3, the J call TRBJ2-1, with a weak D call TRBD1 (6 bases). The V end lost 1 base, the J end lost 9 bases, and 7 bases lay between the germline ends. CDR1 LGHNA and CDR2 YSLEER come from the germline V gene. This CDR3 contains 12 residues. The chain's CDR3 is CASSQVRGEQFF. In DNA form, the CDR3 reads TGCGCCAGCAGCCAAGTCAGGGGTGAGCAGTTCTTC.

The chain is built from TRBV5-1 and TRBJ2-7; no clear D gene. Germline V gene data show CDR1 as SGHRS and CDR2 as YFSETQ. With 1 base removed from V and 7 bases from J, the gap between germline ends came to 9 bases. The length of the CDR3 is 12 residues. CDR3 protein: CASSLRVSEQYF. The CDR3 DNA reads TGCGCCAGCAGCTTGCGGGTTTCGGAGCAGTACTTC.

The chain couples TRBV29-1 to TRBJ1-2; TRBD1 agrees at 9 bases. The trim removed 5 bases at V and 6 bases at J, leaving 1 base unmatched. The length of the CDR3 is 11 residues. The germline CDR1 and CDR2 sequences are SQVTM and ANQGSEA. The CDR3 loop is CSVRQGDGYTF. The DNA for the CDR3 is TGCAGCGTTAGACAGGGGGATGGCTACACCTTC.

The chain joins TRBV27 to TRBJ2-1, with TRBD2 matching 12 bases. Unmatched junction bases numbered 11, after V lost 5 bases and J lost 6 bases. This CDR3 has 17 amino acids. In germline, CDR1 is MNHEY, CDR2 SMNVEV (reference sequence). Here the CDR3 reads CASSARLAGGPFNEQFF. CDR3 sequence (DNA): TGTGCCAGCAGTGCCAGGCTAGCGGGAGGGCCCTTCAATGAGCAGTTCTTC.

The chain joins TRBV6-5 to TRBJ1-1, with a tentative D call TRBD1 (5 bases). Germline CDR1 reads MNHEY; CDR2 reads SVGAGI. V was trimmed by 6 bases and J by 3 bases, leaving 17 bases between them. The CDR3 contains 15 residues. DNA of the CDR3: TGTGCCAGCAGCCCCTCGGGGGGAGGGTACACTGAAGCTTTCTTT. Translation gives CASSPSGGGYTEAFF.

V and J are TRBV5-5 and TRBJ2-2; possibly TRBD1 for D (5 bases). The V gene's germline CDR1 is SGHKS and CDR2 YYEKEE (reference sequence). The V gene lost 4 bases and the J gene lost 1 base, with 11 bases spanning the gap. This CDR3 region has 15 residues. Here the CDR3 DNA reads TGTGCCAGCAGCCTCCGAACAGGGAACACCGGGGAGCTGTTTTTT. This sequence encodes CASSLRTGNTGELFF. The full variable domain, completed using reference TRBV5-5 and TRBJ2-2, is DAGVTQSPTHLIKTRGQQVTLRCSPISGHKSVSWYQQVLGQGPQFIFQYYEKEERGRGNFPDRFSARQFPNYSSELNVNALLLGDSALYLCASSLRTGNTGELFFGEGSRLTVL.

CDR3 loop: CASSFDWTGGSYGYTF. The CDR3 DNA reads TGCGCCAGCAGCTTTGATTGGACAGGAGGAAGCTATGGCTACACCTTC. This chain links TRBV5-1 with TRBJ1-2; TRBD1 matches 7 bases. This CDR3 has 16 amino acids. Germline CDR1 and CDR2: SGHRS and YFSETQ. With 2 bases clipped from V and 4 bases from J, the junction kept 11 bases outside the gene matches.

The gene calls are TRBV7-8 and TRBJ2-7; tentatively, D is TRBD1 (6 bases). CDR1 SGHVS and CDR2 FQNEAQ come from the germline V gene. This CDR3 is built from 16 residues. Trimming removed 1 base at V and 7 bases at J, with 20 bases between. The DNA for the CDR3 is TGTGCCAGCAGCTTAGTAGTTAGTAGGGGGAGAGGTGAGCAGTACTTC. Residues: CASSLVVSRGRGEQYF. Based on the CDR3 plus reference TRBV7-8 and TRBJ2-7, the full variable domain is GAGVSQSPRYKVAKRGQDVALRCDPISGHVSLFWYQQALGQGPEFLTYFQNEAQLDKSGLPSDRFFAERPEGSVSTLKIQRTQQEDSAVYLCASSLVVSRGRGEQYFGPGTRLTVT.

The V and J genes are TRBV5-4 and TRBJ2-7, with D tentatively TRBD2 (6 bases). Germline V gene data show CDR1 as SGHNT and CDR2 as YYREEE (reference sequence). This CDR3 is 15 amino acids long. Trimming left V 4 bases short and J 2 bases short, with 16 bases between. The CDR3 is CASSPKRVGTYEQYF. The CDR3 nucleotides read TGTGCCAGCAGCCCTAAGCGGGTGGGTACCTACGAGCAGTACTTC.

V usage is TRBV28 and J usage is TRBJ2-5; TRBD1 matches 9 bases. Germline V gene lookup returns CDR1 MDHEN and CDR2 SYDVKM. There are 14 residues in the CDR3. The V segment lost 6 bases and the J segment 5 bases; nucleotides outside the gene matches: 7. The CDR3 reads CASRSGQGSETQYF. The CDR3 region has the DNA TGTGCCAGCAGGTCTGGACAGGGGAGCGAGACCCAGTACTTC.

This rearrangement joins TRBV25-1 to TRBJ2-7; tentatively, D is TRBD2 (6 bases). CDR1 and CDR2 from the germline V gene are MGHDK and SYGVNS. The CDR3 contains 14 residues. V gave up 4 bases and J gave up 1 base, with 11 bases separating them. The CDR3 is CASSAGSISYEQYF. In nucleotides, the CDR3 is TGTGCCAGCAGTGCCGGGAGTATATCCTACGAGCAGTACTTC.

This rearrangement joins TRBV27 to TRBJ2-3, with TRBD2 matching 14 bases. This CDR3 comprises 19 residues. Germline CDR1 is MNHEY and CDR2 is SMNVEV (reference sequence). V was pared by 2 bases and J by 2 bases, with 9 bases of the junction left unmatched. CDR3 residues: CASSLRGLAGVHLTDTQYF. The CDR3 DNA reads TGTGCCAGCAGTTTAAGGGGACTAGCGGGAGTCCACCTCACAGATACGCAGTATTTT.

CDR3 protein: CASSVGPDRGMETQYF. The DNA of the CDR3 is TGTGCCAGCAGCGTAGGTCCGGACAGGGGTATGGAGACCCAGTACTTC. This sequence joins TRBV9 and TRBJ2-5; 9 nucleotides match TRBD1. J gave up 5 bases and V 0 bases, and 8 bases lay outside the gene matches. The CDR3 has 16 residues. Germline CDR1 reads SGDLS; CDR2 reads YYNGEE.

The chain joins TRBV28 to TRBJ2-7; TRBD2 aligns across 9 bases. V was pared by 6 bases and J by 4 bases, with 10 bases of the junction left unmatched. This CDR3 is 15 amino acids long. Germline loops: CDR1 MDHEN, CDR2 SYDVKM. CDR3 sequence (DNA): TGTGCCAGCAGCCTTCCGGGGAGCGGGAGGTACGAGCAGTACTTC. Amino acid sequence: CASSLPGSGRYEQYF.